In its sample, the clone carrying this TCR beta chain was seen once. The antigen is undetermined. CD4+ cell separation produced CD45RA+ naive and CD45RA-negative memory subsets. The data were taken from a study of shared clonotypes between healthy human individuals. Study-level findings and limits: Between a handful of donors, naive CD4 clonotypes were shared at a level of around 5.1%.

Trimming stripped 6 bases from V and 2 bases from J, with 11 bases between. Germline CDR1 and CDR2: MNHEY and SVGAGI. The CDR3 sequence is 14 residues long. The assay was immunoSEQ multiplex PCR, and TCRdb's table has in-frame clones only and misses some. This table holds approximately 1,500,000 clones, about 96% found once. Material for sequencing was naive CD4+ T cells sorted from blood. The subset is: CD45RA+ positively selected. This chain uses TRBV6-5 with TRBJ1-3; D perhaps matches TRBD1 (5 bases). The TCR was taken from a man aged 25-45 years in good health. CDR3 loop: CASSPAGAGNTIYF. CDR3 in DNA: TGTGCCAGCAGCCCCGCGGGGGCTGGAAACACCATATATTTT.